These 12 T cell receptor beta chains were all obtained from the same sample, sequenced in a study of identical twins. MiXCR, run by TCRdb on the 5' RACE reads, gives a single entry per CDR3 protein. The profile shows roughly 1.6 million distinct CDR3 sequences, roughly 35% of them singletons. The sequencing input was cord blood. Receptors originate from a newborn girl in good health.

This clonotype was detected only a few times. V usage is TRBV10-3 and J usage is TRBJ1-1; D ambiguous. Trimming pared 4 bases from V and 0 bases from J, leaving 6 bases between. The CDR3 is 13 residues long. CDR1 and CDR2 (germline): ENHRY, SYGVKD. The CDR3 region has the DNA TGTGCCATCAGTGCGCGGCTGAACACTGAAGCTTTCTTT. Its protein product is CAISARLNTEAFF.

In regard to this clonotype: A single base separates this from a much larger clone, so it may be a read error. The CDR3 DNA reads as TGTGCCAGCCGTATAGCGTCCATCAATGAGCAGTACTTC. This translates into CASRIASINEQYF. The V call is TRBV6-6, the J call TRBJ2-1; TRBD2 is a possible D gene (5 bases). The assigned J gene may be wrong: the sequence end matches TRBJ2-7 better. The CDR3 runs to 13 residues. Germline V gene data show CDR1 as MNHNY and CDR2 as SVGAGI (reference sequence).

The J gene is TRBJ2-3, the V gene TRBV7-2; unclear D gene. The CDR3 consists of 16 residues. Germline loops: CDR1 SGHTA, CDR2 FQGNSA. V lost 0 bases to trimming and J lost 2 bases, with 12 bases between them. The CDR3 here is CASSLAASVYTDTQYF. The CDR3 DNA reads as TGTGCCAGCAGCTTAGCGGCGTCAGTTTACACAGATACGCAGTATTTT.

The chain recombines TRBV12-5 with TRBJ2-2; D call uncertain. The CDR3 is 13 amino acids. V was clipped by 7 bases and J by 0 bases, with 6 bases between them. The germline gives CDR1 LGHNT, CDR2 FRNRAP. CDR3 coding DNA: TGTGCTAGTGCCCACACGAACACCGGGGAGCTGTTTTTT. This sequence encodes CASAHTNTGELFF.

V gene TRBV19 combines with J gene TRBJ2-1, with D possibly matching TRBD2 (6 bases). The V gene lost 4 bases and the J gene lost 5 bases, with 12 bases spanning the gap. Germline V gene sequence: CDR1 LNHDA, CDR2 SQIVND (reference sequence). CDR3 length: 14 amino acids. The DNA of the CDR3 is TGTGCCAGTAGTAATGGGGGGTCCCACAATGAGCAGTTCTTC. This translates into CASSNGGSHNEQFF.

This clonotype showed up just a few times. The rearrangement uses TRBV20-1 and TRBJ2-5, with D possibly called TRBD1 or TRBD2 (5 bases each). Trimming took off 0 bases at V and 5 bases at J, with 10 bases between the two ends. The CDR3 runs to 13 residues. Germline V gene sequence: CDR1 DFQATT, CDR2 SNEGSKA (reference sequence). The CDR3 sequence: CSAREGVRETQYF. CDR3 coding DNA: TGCAGTGCTAGAGAGGGGGTTAGGGAGACCCAGTACTTC.

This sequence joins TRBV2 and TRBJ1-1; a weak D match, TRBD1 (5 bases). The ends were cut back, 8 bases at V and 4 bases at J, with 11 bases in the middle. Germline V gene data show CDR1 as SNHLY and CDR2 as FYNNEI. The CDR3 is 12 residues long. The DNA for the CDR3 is TGTGCCAGCCTACTGGGGGGCACTGAAGCTTTCTTT. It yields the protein CASLLGGTEAFF.

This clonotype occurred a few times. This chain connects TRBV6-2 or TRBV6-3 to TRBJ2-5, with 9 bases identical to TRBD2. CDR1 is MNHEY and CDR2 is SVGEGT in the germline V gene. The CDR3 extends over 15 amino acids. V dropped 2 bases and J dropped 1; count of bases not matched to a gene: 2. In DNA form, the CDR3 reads TGTGCCAGCAGTTACATAGCGGGGGTCCAAGAGACCCAGTACTTC. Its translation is CASSYIAGVQETQYF.

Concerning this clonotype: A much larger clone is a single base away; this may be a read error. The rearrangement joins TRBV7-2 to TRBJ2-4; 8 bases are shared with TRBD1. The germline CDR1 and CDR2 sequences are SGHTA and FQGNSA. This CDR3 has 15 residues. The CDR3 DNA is TGTGCCAGCAGCTTAGGGCGACAGGGGAAAAACGTTCAGTACTTC. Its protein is CASSLGRQGKNVQYF.

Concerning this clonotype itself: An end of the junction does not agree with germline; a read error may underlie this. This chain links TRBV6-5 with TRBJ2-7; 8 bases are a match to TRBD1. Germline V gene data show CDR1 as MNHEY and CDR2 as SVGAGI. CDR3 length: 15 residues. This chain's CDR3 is CAGSYDRGSSYEQYF. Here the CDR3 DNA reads TGTGCCGGCAGTTATGACAGGGGAAGCTCCTACGAGCAGTACTTC.

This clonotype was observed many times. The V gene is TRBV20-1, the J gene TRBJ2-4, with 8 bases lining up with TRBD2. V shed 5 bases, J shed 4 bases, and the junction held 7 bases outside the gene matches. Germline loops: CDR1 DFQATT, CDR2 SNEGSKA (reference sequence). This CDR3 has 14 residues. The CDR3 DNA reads TGCAGTGCTGGTGAACTAGCGGTAAAAAACATTCAGTACTTC. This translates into CSAGELAVKNIQYF.

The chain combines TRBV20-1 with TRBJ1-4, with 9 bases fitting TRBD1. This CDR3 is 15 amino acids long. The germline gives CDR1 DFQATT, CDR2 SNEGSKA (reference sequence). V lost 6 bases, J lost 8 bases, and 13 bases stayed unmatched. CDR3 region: CSASGTGFRGEKLFF. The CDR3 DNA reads TGCAGTGCATCCGGGACAGGGTTTCGGGGCGAAAAACTGTTTTTT.